Below, 24 T cell receptor beta chains from the same sample are listed, as sequenced in a study of T cells in Graves' hyperthyroidism and ophthalmopathy (dated by TCRdb to the late 2010s). Library construction relied on multiplex PCR. The reads were generated on an Illumina HiSeq 2000. The TCR beta CDR3 regions were amplified from RNA transcripts. The TCR CDR3 was subjected to a first round of RT-PCR using the HTBI primer set and the Qiagen OneStep RT-PCR kit. TCRdb redid the processing of the public reads, applying fastp at Q25 and MiXCR, and retained in-frame beta chains. CDR3 protein sequences are deduplicated, and each keeps its most common genes and DNA. The sample table contains hundreds of thousands of distinct CDR3 sequences; only one count was recorded for 20% to 30% of them. The top ten clones comprise roughly 70% of the sample. The sequencing sample was made of blood. The receptors were gathered from a man aged 45-65 years with Graves' hyperthyroidism.

This clonotype was seen a few times. V and J are TRBV20-1 and TRBJ1-1; 8 bases are shared with TRBD1. Germline CDR1 is DFQATT and CDR2 is SNEGSKA (reference sequence). This CDR3 contains 14 residues. The V and J ends lost 2 bases and 3 bases, in that order; junction bases with no gene match: 5. The CDR3 bases are TGCAGTGCTAGACAGGGGGCTAGACACACTGAAGCTTTCTTT. It yields the protein CSARQGARHTEAFF.

This chain links TRBV2 with TRBJ2-7; the match to TRBD2 covers 9 bases. Germline trimming cut 6 bases from V and 5 bases from J; bases unmatched to any gene: 5. The CDR3 length is 13 residues. Germline CDR1 and CDR2: SNHLY and FYNNEI. In DNA form, the CDR3 reads TGTGCCAGCAGGGTAGCGGGAGCTAACGAGCAGTACTTC. This gives the protein CASRVAGANEQYF. The complete variable domain, with remaining parts taken from reference TRBV2 and TRBJ2-7, reads EPEVTQTPSHQVTQMGQEVILRCVPISNHLYFYWYRQILGQKVEFLVSFYNNEISEKSEIFDDQFSVERPDGSNFTLKIRSTKLEDSAMYFCASRVAGANEQYFGPGTRLTVT.

The chain recombines TRBV11-2 with TRBJ2-1; the match to TRBD2 covers 11 bases. The J segment lost 3 bases and the V segment lost 4 bases, leaving 5 bases of the junction unmatched. The CDR3 extends over 16 amino acids. CDR1 SGHAT and CDR2 FQNNGV come from the germline V gene. This CDR3 reads CASSYQLAGDYNEQFF. CDR3 DNA: TGTGCCAGCAGCTACCAACTAGCGGGGGACTACAATGAGCAGTTCTTC.

This clonotype was seen a handful of times. The J gene is TRBJ1-1, the V gene TRBV6-5, with a tentative D call TRBD1 (5 bases). This CDR3 region has 14 residues. V gave up 0 bases and J gave up 8 bases, with 13 bases separating them. The V gene's germline CDR1 is MNHEY and CDR2 SVGAGI. CDR3 bases: TGTGCCAGCAGTTACTCGTGGGGCCTTGGGGAAGCTTTCTTT. It translates to CASSYSWGLGEAFF.

A few counts support this clonotype. The chain combines TRBV5-1 with TRBJ2-2, with D tentatively TRBD2 (5 bases). Germline lookup yields CDR1 SGHRS and CDR2 YFSETQ. The V end lost 5 bases, the J end lost 2 bases, and 10 bases lay between the germline ends. CDR3 size: 14 residues. The CDR3 protein is CASRIALNTGELFF. DNA for the CDR3: TGCGCCAGCAGAATAGCGCTTAACACCGGGGAGCTGTTTTTT.

Points on this clonotype: One end of the junction varies from germline; a read error may be responsible. The CDR3 here is CASSYSAGVETQYF. CDR3 in DNA: TGTGCCAGCAGCTACTCGGCCGGGGTAGAGACCCAGTACTTC. The rearrangement joins TRBV6-5 to TRBJ2-5, with a possible D match to TRBD2 (5 bases). Germline CDR1 MNHEY, CDR2 SVGAGI. CDR3 length: 14 residues.

The chain recombines TRBV12-3 or TRBV12-4 with TRBJ2-7; 13 bases line up with TRBD2. This CDR3 spans 15 amino acids. Trimming cost V 6 bases and J 7 bases; bases outside gene matches: 9. The CDR3 sequence: CASRKPGTSGMEQYF. CDR3 DNA sequence: TGTGCCAGCAGGAAACCCGGGACTAGCGGGATGGAGCAGTACTTC.

The sample holds a few counts of this clonotype. V usage is TRBV18 and J usage is TRBJ1-1; D unclear. Trimming took 6 bases from V and 4 from J, leaving 18 bases between them. This CDR3 has 15 amino acids. Looked up from germline, CDR1 is KGHSH and CDR2 is LQKENI. The CDR3 loop is CASSLQKTWGTEAFF. In DNA, the CDR3 is TGTGCCAGCTCTCTGCAGAAGACATGGGGCACTGAAGCTTTCTTT.

This clonotype has just a few counts. V is TRBV27 and J is TRBJ2-7, with D perhaps TRBD1 (6 bases). The CDR3 has 14 amino acids. V was shortened by 2 bases and J by 3 bases, with 11 bases between the two germline ends. Per germline, CDR1 MNHEY and CDR2 SMNVEV (reference sequence). The CDR3 DNA follows: TGTGCCAGCAGTTTAAGCGAACAGGGCTACGAGCAGTACTTC. Amino acids: CASSLSEQGYEQYF.

V usage is TRBV28 and J usage is TRBJ1-5, with D tentatively TRBD1 (6 bases). The CDR3 totals 19 residues. The germline V gene has CDR1 MDHEN and CDR2 SYDVKM. V lost 3 bases and J lost 6, with 27 bases in between. The CDR3 here is CASSLDGRGRGKRSQPQHF. CDR3 DNA sequence: TGTGCCAGCAGTTTGGATGGGCGAGGCAGGGGTAAACGTAGTCAGCCCCAGCATTTT.

On this clonotype: At one end, the junction sequence differs from germline, possibly due to a read error. The V gene is TRBV28, the J gene TRBJ1-5; no firm D call. Germline V CDR1 and CDR2: MDHEN, SYDVKM. The CDR3 is 13 residues long. CDR3 residues: CASSETLGQPEHF. For the CDR3, the DNA is TGTGCCAGCAGTGAGACCCTGGGTCAGCCCGAGCATTTT.

In this sample, this clonotype turned up many times. The rearrangement joins TRBV7-2 to TRBJ1-1, with no clear D. V was trimmed by 1 base and J by 2 bases, leaving 8 bases between them. Germline V gene lookup returns CDR1 SGHTA and CDR2 FQGNSA. This CDR3 region has 14 residues. CDR3 coding DNA: TGTGCCAGCAGCTTAGGGCCGGAAAACACTGAAGCTTTCTTT. It specifies CASSLGPENTEAFF.

The rearrangement joins TRBV3-1 to TRBJ2-5; D is uncertain. This CDR3 has 14 residues. Trimming pared 1 base from V and 1 base from J, leaving 7 bases between. Germline-derived CDR1 and CDR2 are LGHDT and YNNKEL (reference sequence). CDR3 nucleotides: TGTGCCAGCAGCCAAGGCGGATTCCAAGAGACCCAGTACTTC. Its protein is CASSQGGFQETQYF.

The rearrangement uses TRBV5-1 and TRBJ1-1, with 10 bases fitting TRBD1. The V segment lost 4 bases and the J segment 4 bases; nucleotides outside the gene matches: 7. Germline lookup yields CDR1 SGHRS and CDR2 YFSETQ. The CDR3 is 15 amino acids. CDR3 DNA sequence: TGCGCCAGCAGCAGAAGGACAGGGGGGAGCACTGAAGCTTTCTTT. This encodes CASSRRTGGSTEAFF.

The V call is TRBV4-2, the J call TRBJ2-5; D tentatively reads TRBD1 or TRBD2 (5 bases each). CDR1 is LGHNA, CDR2 YNFKEQ, per germline. The CDR3 covers 14 residues. V dropped 5 bases and J dropped 0 bases, with 10 bases sitting between them. The CDR3, as DNA: TGTGCCAGCAGCGCGGTGGGGGACCAAGAGACCCAGTACTTC. This gives the protein CASSAVGDQETQYF.

There are a few counts of this clonotype. The genes are TRBV2 and TRBJ1-5; D unresolved. V was shortened by 3 bases and J by 3 bases, with 12 bases between the two germline ends. The germline gives CDR1 SNHLY, CDR2 FYNNEI. CDR3 size: 15 residues. The CDR3 loop reads CASSDEAGNNQPQHF. DNA for the CDR3: TGTGCCAGCAGTGATGAAGCTGGGAACAATCAGCCCCAGCATTTT.

The DNA for the CDR3 is TGTGCCAGCAGTTTCAGGGCGAATACGCAGTATTTT. Amino acids: CASSFRANTQYF. The chain uses TRBV12-3 or TRBV12-4 and TRBJ2-3; weak D call: TRBD1 (5 bases). Trimming shortened V by 3 bases and J by 7 bases, and 8 bases separated the two germline ends. This CDR3 comprises 12 residues.

The CDR3 reads CASSHQSRGGNGYTF. CDR3 coding DNA: TGTGCCAGCAGCCATCAGTCTCGGGGGGGGAATGGCTACACCTTC. The chain joins TRBV3-1 to TRBJ1-2; the D gene is possibly TRBD1 (5 bases). From germline, CDR1 is LGHDT and CDR2 YNNKEL (reference sequence). The CDR3 extends over 15 amino acids. Trimming stripped 3 bases from V and 6 bases from J, with 17 bases between.

This clonotype was detected many times. The chain uses TRBV11-2 and TRBJ1-1; D is undetermined. The germline V gene has CDR1 SGHAT and CDR2 FQNNGV. The CDR3 spans 13 residues. The V end was cut by 1 base, the J end by 3 bases, with 6 bases between. The CDR3 loop reads CASSLAGYTEAFF. DNA for the CDR3: TGTGCCAGCAGCTTAGCGGGGTACACTGAAGCTTTCTTT.

A note on this clonotype: An end of the junction differs from the germline gene, which may be a read error. The V gene is TRBV7-6, the J gene TRBJ1-1; 11 bases align to TRBD1. The germline V gene has CDR1 SGHVS and CDR2 FNYEAQ. The CDR3 runs 16 residues. In DNA, the CDR3 is TGTGCCAGCAGCTTAGCGGACAGGGGGCTGAACACTGAAGCTTTCTTC. It is translated as CASSLADRGLNTEAFF.

A few counts support this clonotype. This rearrangement joins TRBV20-1 to TRBJ2-2; D is unclear. Trimming cost V 2 bases and J 0 bases, with 4 bases left between them. Germline CDR1 reads DFQATT; CDR2 reads SNEGSKA (reference sequence). The CDR3 is 13 residues long. The CDR3 loop is CSARLANTGELFF. The CDR3 bases are TGCAGTGCTAGACTAGCGAACACCGGGGAGCTGTTTTTT.

The table lists this clonotype with a few counts. V and J are TRBV12-3 or TRBV12-4 and TRBJ1-5, with 8 bases identical to TRBD1. The CDR3 runs 17 residues. Trimming took 4 bases from V and 0 from J; bases not matched to a gene: 8. In DNA, the CDR3 is TGTGCCAGCAGTTCATCCCAGGGGGCCTATAGCAATCAGCCCCAGCATTTT. Its protein product is CASSSSQGAYSNQPQHF.

This clonotype was counted only a few times. V is TRBV27 and J is TRBJ2-5; D is uncertain. The CDR3 runs to 14 residues. The V end lost 8 bases, the J end lost 3 bases, and 16 bases lay between the germline ends. The germline CDR1 and CDR2 sequences are MNHEY and SMNVEV (reference sequence). The CDR3 region has the DNA TGTGCCAGCTCCAGTGGCAAGCGTGAAGAGACCCAGTACTTC. This sequence encodes CASSSGKREETQYF.

This clonotype was observed a few times. The chain has TRBV11-2 and TRBJ2-2; 11 nucleotides align to TRBD2. Germline trimming cut 0 bases from V and 0 bases from J; bases unmatched to any gene: 9. The CDR3 has 20 residues. Germline V gives CDR1 SGHAT, CDR2 FQNNGV. The CDR3 is CASSLDWASGRTANTGELFF. As DNA, the CDR3 is TGTGCCAGCAGCTTAGATTGGGCTAGCGGGAGGACCGCGAACACCGGGGAGCTGTTTTTT.